The present T cell receptor beta chain was sequenced within a study of shared clonotypes between healthy human individuals. The CDR3 runs to 11 residues. Germline V gene data show CDR1 as MNHEY and CDR2 as SMNVEV (reference sequence). Trimming cost V 7 bases and J 7 bases, with 7 bases left between them. TCRdb's table, derived via immunoSEQ multiplex PCR, lists solely in-frame clones and lacks some. The sample holds more than 2 million clones; about 95% are singletons and the top ten take 0.9% to 1.4%. Positively selected for CCR7, the CD45RO-negative cells used as naive CD8 cells excluded terminally differentiated effector memory CD45RA+ cells. All donors were healthy HIV-negative adults lacking recent acute infections or vaccinations.

The source is a young man in good health. The V call is TRBV27, the J call TRBJ2-2; D is undetermined. Sequenced: naive CD8+ T cells sorted from blood. The CDR3 sequence: CASTWGGELFF. In DNA, the CDR3 is TGTGCCAGCACTTGGGGCGGGGAGCTGTTTTTT.